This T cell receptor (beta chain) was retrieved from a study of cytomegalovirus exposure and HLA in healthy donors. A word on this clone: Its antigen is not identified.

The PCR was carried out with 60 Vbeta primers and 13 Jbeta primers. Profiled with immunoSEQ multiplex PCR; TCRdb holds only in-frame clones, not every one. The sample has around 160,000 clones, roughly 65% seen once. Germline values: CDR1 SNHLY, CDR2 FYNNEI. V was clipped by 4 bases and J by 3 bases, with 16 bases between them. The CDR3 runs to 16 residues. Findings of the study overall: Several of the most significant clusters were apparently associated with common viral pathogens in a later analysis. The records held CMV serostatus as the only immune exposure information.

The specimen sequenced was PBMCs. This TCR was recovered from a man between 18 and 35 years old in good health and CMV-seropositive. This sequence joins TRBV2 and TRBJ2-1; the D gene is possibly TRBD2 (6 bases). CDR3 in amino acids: CASSGMGGVGYNEQFF. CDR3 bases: TGTGCCAGCAGTGGGATGGGCGGGGTAGGCTACAATGAGCAGTTCTTC. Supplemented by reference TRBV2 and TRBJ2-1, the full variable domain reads EPEVTQTPSHQVTQMGQEVILRCVPISNHLYFYWYRQILGQKVEFLVSFYNNEISEKSEIFDDQFSVERPDGSNFTLKIRSTKLEDSAMYFCASSGMGGVGYNEQFFGPGTRLTVL.